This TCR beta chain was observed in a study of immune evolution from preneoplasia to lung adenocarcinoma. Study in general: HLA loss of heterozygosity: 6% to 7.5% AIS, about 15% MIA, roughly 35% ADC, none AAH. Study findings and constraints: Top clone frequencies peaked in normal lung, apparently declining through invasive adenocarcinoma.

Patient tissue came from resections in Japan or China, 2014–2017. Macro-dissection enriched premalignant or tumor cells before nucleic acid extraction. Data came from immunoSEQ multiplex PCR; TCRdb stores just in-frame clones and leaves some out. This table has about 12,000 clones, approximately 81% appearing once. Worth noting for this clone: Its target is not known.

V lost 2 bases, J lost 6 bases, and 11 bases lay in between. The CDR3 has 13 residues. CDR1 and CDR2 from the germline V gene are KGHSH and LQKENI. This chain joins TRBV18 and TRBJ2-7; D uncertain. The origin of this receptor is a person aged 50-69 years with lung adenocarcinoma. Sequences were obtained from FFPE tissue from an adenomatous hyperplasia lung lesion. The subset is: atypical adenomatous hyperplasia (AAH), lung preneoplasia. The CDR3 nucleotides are TGTGCCAGCTCACCAAGCCAGAGCCTCGAGCAGTACTTC. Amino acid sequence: CASSPSQSLEQYF. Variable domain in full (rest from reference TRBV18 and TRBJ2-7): NAGVMQNPRHLVRRRGQEARLRCSPMKGHSHVYWYRQLPEEGLKFMVYLQKENIIDESGMPKERFSAEFPKEGPSILRIQQVVRGDSAAYFCASSPSQSLEQYFGPGTRLTVT.